This T cell receptor beta chain was documented in a study of early T cells in non-severe SARS-CoV-2 infection (dated by TCRdb to about 2021). Notes on the research overall: Because TCR sequencing relied on bulk RNA taken from unsorted whole blood, pairing of alpha and beta chains was not possible.

A case-control design nested within a healthcare worker cohort in London, UK, was used, with weekly nasopharyngeal swab PCR tests and blood sampling performed. Healthcare workers were recruited during the week of the UK lockdown, between 23 and 31 March 2020, and followed weekly for up to about 15 weeks. The table lists this clonotype with many counts. Its antigen target is currently unknown. No clone much larger than this one lies a single base away; base qualities are absent. Overall study results and their limits: VDJdb matching was skewed toward anti-spike CD8 responses and likely underestimated virus-specific expansions by missing private and CD4 specificities.

Receptor amplification or capture employed 5' RACE. The data were produced on a NextSeq 500. The TCR library protocol attached unique molecular identifiers to individual cDNA molecules to correct for sequencing error and PCR bias. Both TCR alpha and beta chains were sequenced, and tight co-correlation was observed between alpha and beta sequence abundances in each sample. The authors processed their data as follows. V gene, J gene and CDR3 annotation of TCR sequences was performed with Decombinator V4. Expanded TCRs were defined as changing significantly between any two time points under a Poisson model with p below 0.0001. TCR abundances were normalised to the total number of TCRs sequenced in each sample and reported as counts per million. VDJdb, accessed 1 November 2021, was searched for CMV, EBV and SARS-CoV-2 annotated TCRs, excluding TCRs annotated for multiple antigens. The public reads were reprocessed in TCRdb via fastp at Q25 and MiXCR, keeping in-frame beta chains. Records with the same CDR3 protein are collapsed into one entry carrying the most frequent genes and DNA. The V and J calls were determined by TCRdb, not by the authors. This sample comprises more than 65,000 distinct CDR3 sequences, more than 10% of them detected only once. In total, the top ten clones hold about 3.9% of the sample.

Sample: whole blood. The origin of this receptor is an adult who was a healthcare worker with PCR-confirmed SARS-CoV-2 infection or an uninfected control (not recorded which).

The CDR3 region reads CAWSKVGGHSNYGYTF. The nucleotide sequence reads TGTGCCTGGAGTAAGGTCGGGGGACACTCAAACTATGGCTACACCTTC. This chain joins TRBV30 to TRBJ1-2; TRBD1 is possibly the D segment (6 matching bases). The trim is 2 bases for V and 2 bases for J, with a gap of 18 bases between the germline ends. The germline V gene encodes CDR1 GTSNPN and CDR2 SVGIG (reference sequence). From cysteine to phenylalanine, the CDR3 is 16 amino acids long. The only DNA kept is the CDR3, 48 bases in frame from the first base. When the CDR3 is completed using the reference TRBV30 and TRBJ1-2 genes on either side, the full variable domain is SQTIHQWPATLVQPVGSPLSLECTVEGTSNPNLYWYRQAAGRGLQLLFYSVGIGQISSEVPQNLSASRPQDRQFILSSKKLLLSDSGFYLCAWSKVGGHSNYGYTFGSGTRLTVV.